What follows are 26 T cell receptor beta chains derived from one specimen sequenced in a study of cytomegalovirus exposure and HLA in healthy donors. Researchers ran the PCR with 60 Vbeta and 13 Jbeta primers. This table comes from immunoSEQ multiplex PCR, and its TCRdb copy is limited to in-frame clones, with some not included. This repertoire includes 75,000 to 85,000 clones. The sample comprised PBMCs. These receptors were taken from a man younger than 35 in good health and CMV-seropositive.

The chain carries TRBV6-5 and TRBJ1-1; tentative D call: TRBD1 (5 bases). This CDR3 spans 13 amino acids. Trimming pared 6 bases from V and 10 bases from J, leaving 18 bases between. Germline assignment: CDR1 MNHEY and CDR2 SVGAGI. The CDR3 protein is CASSLPSGKGAFF. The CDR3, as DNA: TGTGCCAGCAGCCTACCGTCAGGGAAAGGAGCTTTCTTT.

The CDR3 sequence: CASSRYNSGSDTDTQYF. DNA of the CDR3: TGTGCCAGCAGCCGATATAATAGCGGATCAGACACAGATACGCAGTATTTT. This sequence joins TRBV7-9 and TRBJ2-3; D might be TRBD2 (6 bases). Looked up from germline, CDR1 is SEHNR and CDR2 is FQNEAQ (reference sequence). V was clipped by 5 bases and J by 2 bases, with 20 bases between them. This CDR3 spans 17 amino acids. Based on the CDR3 plus reference TRBV7-9 and TRBJ2-3, the full variable domain is DTGVSQNPRHKITKRGQNVTFRCDPISEHNRLYWYRQTLGQGPEFLTYFQNEAQLEKSRLLSDRFSAERPKGSFSTLEIQRTEQGDSAMYLCASSRYNSGSDTDTQYFGPGTRLTVL.

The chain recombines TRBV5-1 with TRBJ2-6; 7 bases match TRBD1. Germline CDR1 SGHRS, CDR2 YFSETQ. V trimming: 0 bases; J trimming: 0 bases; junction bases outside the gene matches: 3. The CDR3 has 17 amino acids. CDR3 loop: CASSLETGYSGANVLTF. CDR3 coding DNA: TGCGCCAGCAGCTTGGAGACAGGGTACTCTGGGGCCAACGTCCTGACTTTC.

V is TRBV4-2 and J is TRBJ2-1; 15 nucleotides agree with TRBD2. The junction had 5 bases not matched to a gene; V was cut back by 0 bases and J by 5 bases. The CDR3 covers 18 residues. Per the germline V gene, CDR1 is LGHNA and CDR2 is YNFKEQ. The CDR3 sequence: CASSQEIGLAGGNNEQFF. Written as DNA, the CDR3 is TGTGCCAGCAGCCAAGAAATAGGACTAGCGGGAGGGAACAATGAGCAGTTCTTC.

The CDR3 coding sequence is TGTGCCAGCAGCTCGGACAGTCCCTTCATTTTCCCTGGGTACGAGCAGTACTTC. Amino acid sequence: CASSSDSPFIFPGYEQYF. The V gene is TRBV11-2, the J gene TRBJ2-7, with D possibly being TRBD1 (6 bases). V dropped 4 bases and J dropped 4 bases, with 26 bases sitting between them. The germline gives CDR1 SGHAT, CDR2 FQNNGV. The CDR3 is 18 amino acids.

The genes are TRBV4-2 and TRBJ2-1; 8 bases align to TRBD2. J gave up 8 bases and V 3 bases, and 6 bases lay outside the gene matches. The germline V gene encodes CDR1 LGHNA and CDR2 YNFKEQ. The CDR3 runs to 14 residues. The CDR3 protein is CASSQGGGRDEQFF. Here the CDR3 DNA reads TGTGCCAGCAGCCAGGGCGGGGGGCGAGATGAGCAGTTCTTC.

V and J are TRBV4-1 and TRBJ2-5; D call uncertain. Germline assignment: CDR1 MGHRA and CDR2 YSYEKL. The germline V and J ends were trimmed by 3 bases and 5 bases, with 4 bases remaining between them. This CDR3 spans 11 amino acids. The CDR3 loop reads CASSQRETQYF. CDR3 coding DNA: TGCGCCAGCAGCCAGCGGGAGACCCAGTACTTC.

The CDR3 bases are TGCGCCAGCACCACAGGACTAGCGGGGTACAATGAGCAGTTCTTC. Protein sequence: CASTTGLAGYNEQFF. The chain combines TRBV5-1 with TRBJ2-1; 12 nucleotides align to TRBD2. V lost 6 bases, J lost 4 bases, and 5 bases stayed unmatched. CDR3 size: 15 residues. CDR1 and CDR2 (germline): SGHRS, YFSETQ.

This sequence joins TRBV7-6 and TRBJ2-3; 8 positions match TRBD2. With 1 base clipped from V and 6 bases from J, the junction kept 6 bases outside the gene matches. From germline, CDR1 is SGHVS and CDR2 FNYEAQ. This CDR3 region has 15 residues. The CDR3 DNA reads TGTGCCAGCAGCTTAGGAGCGGGAGAGGTGGATACGCAGTATTTT. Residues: CASSLGAGEVDTQYF. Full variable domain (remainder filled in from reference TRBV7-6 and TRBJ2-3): GAGVSQSPRYKVTKRGQDVALRCDPISGHVSLYWYRQALGQGPEFLTYFNYEAQQDKSGLPNDRFSAERPEGSISTLTIQRTEQRDSAMYRCASSLGAGEVDTQYFGPGTRLTVL.

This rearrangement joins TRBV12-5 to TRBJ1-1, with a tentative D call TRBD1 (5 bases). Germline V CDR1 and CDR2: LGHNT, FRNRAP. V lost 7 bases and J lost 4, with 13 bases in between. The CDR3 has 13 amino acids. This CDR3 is CASVWEGATEAFF. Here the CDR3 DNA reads TGTGCTAGTGTTTGGGAAGGGGCCACTGAAGCTTTCTTT.

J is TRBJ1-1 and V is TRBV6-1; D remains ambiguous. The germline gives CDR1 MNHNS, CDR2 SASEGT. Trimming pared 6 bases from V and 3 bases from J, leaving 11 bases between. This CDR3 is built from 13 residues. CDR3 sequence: CASRRELDTEAFF. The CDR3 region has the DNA TGTGCCAGCAGGCGGGAACTCGACACTGAAGCTTTCTTT.

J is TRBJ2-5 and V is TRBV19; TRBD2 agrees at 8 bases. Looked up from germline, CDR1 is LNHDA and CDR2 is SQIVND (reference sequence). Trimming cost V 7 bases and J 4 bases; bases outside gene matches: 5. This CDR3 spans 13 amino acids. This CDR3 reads CASKVSGTETQYF. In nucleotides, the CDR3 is TGTGCCAGTAAGGTTAGCGGGACAGAGACCCAGTACTTC.

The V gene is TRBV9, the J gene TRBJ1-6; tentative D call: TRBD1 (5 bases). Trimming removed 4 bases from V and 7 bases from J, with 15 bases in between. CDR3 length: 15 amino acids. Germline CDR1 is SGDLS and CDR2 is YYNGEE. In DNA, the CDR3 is TGTGCCAGCAGCCGGGGGGGACGGGCAAATTCACCCCTCCACTTT. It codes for CASSRGGRANSPLHF.

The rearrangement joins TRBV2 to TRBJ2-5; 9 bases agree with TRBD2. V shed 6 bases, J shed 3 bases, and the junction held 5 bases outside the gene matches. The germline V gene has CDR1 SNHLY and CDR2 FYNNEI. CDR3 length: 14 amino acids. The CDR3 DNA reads TGTGCCAGCAGCGCGGGACTAGCAAAAGAGACCCAGTACTTC. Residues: CASSAGLAKETQYF.

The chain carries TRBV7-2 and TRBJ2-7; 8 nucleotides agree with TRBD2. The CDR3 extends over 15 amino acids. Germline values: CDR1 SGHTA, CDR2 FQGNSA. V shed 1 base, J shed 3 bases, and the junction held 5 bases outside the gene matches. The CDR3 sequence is CASSLVIAGGYEQYF. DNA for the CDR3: TGTGCCAGCAGCTTAGTGATTGCGGGGGGCTACGAGCAGTACTTC. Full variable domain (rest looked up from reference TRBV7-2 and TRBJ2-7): GAGVSQSPSNKVTEKGKDVELRCDPISGHTALYWYRQSLGQGLEFLIYFQGNSAPDKSGLPSDRFSAERTGGSVSTLTIQRTQQEDSAVYLCASSLVIAGGYEQYFGPGTRLTVT.

The chain's CDR3 is CASSSTGSNQPQHF. CDR3 in DNA: TGTGCCAGTAGTTCAACAGGGAGCAATCAGCCCCAGCATTTT. The chain links TRBV19 to TRBJ1-5; D might be TRBD1 (6 bases). V lost 5 bases, J lost 1 base, and 9 bases lay in between. Germline V gene data show CDR1 as LNHDA and CDR2 as SQIVND (reference sequence). The CDR3 sequence is 14 residues long.

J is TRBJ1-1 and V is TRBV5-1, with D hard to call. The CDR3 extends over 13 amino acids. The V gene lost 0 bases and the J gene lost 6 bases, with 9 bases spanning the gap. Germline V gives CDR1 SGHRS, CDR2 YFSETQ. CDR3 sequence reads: CASSLDSVAEAFF. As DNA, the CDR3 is TGCGCCAGCAGCTTGGACTCGGTCGCTGAAGCTTTCTTT. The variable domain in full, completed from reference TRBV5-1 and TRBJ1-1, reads KAGVTQTPRYLIKTRGQQVTLSCSPISGHRSVSWYQQTPGQGLQFLFEYFSETQRNKGNFPGRFSGRQFSNSRSEMNVSTLELGDSALYLCASSLDSVAEAFFGQGTRLTVV.

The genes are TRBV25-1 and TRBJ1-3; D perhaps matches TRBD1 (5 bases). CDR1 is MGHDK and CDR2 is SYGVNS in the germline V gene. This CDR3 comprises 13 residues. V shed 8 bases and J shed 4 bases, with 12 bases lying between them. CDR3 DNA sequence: TGTGCCAGCGGGCCCGGACACGGAAACACCATATATTTT. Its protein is CASGPGHGNTIYF.

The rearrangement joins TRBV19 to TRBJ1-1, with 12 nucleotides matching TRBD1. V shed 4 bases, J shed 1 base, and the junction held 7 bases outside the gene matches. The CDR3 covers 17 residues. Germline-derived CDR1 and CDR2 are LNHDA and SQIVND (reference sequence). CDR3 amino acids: CASSTPGQGARNTEAFF. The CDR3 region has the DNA TGTGCCAGTAGTACCCCGGGACAGGGGGCGCGGAACACTGAAGCTTTCTTT.

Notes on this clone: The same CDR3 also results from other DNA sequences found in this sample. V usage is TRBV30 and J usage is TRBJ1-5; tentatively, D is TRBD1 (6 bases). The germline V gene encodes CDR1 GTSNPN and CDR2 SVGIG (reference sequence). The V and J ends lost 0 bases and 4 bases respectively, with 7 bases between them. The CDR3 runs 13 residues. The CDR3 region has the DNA TGTGCCTGGAGTGTCCAGGGGAATCAGCCCCAGCATTTT. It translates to CAWSVQGNQPQHF.

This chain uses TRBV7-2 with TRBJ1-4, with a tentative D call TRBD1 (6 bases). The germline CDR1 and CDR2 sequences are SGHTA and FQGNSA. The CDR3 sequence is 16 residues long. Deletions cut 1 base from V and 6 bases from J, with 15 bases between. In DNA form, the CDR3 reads TGTGCCAGCAGCTTAGATCAAGCAGGGGCCGATGAAAAACTGTTTTTT. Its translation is CASSLDQAGADEKLFF.

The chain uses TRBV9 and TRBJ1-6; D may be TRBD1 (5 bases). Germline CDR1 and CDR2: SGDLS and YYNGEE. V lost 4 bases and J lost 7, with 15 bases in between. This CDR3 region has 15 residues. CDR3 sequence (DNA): TGTGCCAGCAGCTCCCCCCGGGGGGTGAATTCACCCCTCCACTTT. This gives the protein CASSSPRGVNSPLHF.

CDR3 nucleotide sequence: TGTGCCAGCAGCCAAGGAACAGCATATGGCTACACCTTC. The encoded protein is CASSQGTAYGYTF. The chain is built from TRBV14 and TRBJ1-2; no clear D gene. The germline V gene encodes CDR1 SGHDN and CDR2 FVKESK. The CDR3 is 13 amino acids. V was cut by 1 base and J by 5 bases, with 8 bases left in between.

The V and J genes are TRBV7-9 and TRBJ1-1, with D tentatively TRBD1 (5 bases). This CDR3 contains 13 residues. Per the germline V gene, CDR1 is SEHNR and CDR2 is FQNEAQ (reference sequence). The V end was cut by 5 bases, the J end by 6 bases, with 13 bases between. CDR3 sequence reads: CASSPQGGAEAFF. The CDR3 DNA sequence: TGTGCCAGCAGCCCCCAGGGAGGCGCTGAAGCTTTCTTT.

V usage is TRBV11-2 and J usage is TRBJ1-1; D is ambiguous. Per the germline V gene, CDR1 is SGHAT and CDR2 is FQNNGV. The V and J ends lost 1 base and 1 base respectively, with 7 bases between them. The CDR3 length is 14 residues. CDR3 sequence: CASSLAGGNTEAFF. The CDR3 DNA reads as TGTGCCAGCAGCTTAGCTGGAGGGAACACTGAAGCTTTCTTT.

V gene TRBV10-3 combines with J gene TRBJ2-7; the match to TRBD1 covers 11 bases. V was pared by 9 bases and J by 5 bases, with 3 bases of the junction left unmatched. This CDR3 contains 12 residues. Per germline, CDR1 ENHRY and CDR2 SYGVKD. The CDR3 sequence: CAIGDRGDEQYF. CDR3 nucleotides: TGTGCCATTGGGGACAGGGGGGACGAGCAGTACTTC.